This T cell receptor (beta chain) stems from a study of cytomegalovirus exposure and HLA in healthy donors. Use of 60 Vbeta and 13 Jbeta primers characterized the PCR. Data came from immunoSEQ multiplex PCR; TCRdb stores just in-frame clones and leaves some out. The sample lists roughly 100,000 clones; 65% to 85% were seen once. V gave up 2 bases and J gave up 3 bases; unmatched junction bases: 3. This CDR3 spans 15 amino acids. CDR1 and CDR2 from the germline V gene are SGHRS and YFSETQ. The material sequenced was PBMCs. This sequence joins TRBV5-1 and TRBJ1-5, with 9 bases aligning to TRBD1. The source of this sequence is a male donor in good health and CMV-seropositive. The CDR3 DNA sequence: TGCGCCAGCAGCTTCGGGACAGGGAACAATCAGCCCCAGCATTTT. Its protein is CASSFGTGNNQPQHF. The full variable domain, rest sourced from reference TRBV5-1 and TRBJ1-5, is KAGVTQTPRYLIKTRGQQVTLSCSPISGHRSVSWYQQTPGQGLQFLFEYFSETQRNKGNFPGRFSGRQFSNSRSEMNVSTLELGDSALYLCASSFGTGNNQPQHFGDGTRLSIL.